The present T cell receptor (beta chain) was sequenced within a study of patients and donors after allogeneic stem cell transplantation. The CDR3 consists of 16 residues. V dropped 3 bases and J dropped 2 bases, with 15 bases sitting between them. The germline CDR1 and CDR2 sequences are PRHDT and FYEKMQ (reference sequence). TCRdb redid the calling of the RT-PCR reads with MiXCR, one entry per CDR3 protein. In the table there are 390,000 or so distinct CDR3 sequences, 16% of which are singletons. Sequencing was carried out using blood, either unsorted or a sorted T cell fraction (not recorded which). The J gene is TRBJ2-3, the V gene TRBV13; maybe TRBD1 (6 bases). The TCR comes from a human donor who was either an allogeneic HSCT recipient or a stem cell or donor lymphocyte infusion donor (not recorded which). It is not recorded whose cells these are; they may come from a transplant donor. This CDR3 is CASSFTGILNTDTQYF. The CDR3 DNA reads as TGTGCCAGCAGCTTTACAGGGATCCTAAACACAGATACGCAGTATTTT.